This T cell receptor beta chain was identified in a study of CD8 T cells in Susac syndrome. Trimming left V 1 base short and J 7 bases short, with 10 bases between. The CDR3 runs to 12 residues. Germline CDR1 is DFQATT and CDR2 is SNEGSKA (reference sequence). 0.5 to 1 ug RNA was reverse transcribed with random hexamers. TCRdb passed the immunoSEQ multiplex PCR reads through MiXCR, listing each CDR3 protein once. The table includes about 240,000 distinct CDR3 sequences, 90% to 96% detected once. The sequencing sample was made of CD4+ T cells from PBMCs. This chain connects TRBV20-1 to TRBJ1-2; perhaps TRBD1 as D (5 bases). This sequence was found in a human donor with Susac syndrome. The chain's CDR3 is CSARATEGGYTF. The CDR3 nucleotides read TGCAGTGCTAGAGCGACAGAAGGTGGCTACACCTTC.